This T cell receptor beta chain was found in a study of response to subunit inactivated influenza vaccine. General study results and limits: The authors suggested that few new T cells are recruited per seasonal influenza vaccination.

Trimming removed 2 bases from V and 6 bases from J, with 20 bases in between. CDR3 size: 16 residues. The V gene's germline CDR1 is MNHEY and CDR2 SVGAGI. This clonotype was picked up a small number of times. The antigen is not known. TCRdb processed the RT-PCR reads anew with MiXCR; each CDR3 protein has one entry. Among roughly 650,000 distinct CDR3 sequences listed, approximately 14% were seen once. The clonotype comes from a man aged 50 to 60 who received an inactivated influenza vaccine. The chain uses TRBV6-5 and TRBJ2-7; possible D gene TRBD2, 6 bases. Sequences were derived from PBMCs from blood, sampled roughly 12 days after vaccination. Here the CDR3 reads CASSYGAGRPFREQYF. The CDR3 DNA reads TGTGCCAGCAGTTACGGCGCGGGACGACCATTCCGCGAGCAGTACTTC.